Listed here is a single TCR beta chain. The CDR3 sequence is 15 residues long. V lost 3 bases and J 6 bases, leaving 14 bases between the germline ends. CDR1 and CDR2 from the germline V gene are LNHDA and SQIVND (reference sequence). All eligible patients presented with advanced solid tumors that contained no tumor-infiltrating lymphocytes. The data derive from a study of low-dose radiotherapy and immunotherapy resistance in tumors. Study background: Ipilimumab 1 mg/kg every six weeks, together with nivolumab 240 mg every two weeks, was given intravenously to patients. For four cycles from cycle 1 day 1, patients took 300 mg oral aspirin daily.

Both TCRalpha and TCRbeta chains were reverse transcribed with V-gene-specific primers. Amplification of TCRs used a constant-region primer and V-primer adapter for 20 PCR cycles. TCRdb fed the reads into MiXCR, producing one record per CDR3 protein. The data contain about 12,000 distinct CDR3 sequences, 76% of them seen just once; the ten biggest clones take up 3.4%. The genes are TRBV19 and TRBJ2-2; D may match TRBD1 or TRBD2 (5 bases each). This clonotype was obtained from a human donor with advanced metastatic prostate, ovarian, gallbladder or colorectal cancer (not recorded which). This table probably holds off-target reads from a library built for another chain. CDR3 sequence reads: CASSIHEGSSGELFF. The CDR3 DNA sequence: TGTGCCAGTAGTATTCATGAGGGGTCCTCCGGGGAGCTGTTTTTT. The full variable domain, rest sourced from reference TRBV19 and TRBJ2-2, is DGGITQSPKYLFRKEGQNVTLSCEQNLNHDAMYWYRQDPGQGLRLIYYSQIVNDFQKGDIAEGYSVSREKKESFPLTVTSAQKNPTAFYLCASSIHEGSSGELFFGEGSRLTVL.